The TCR beta chain described here comes from a study of blood T cell repertoires in COVID-19. Study-wide background: Samples came from the United States, Italy and Spain, spanning acute and convalescent COVID-19.

The V gene's germline CDR1 is SGHDN and CDR2 FVKESK. There are 15 residues in the CDR3. V was trimmed by 1 base and J by 4 bases, leaving 13 bases between them. The method was immunoSEQ multiplex PCR; TCRdb's version includes in-frame clones alone and lacks a portion of them. The sample shows 400,000 to 550,000 clones, roughly 90% of them seen only once. V is TRBV14 and J is TRBJ2-5; weak D call: TRBD2 (6 bases). The specimen sequenced was peripheral blood. This receptor was taken from a woman aged 30 to 39 with acute or convalescent COVID-19. CDR3 in amino acids: CASSQVGGSGETQYF. The CDR3 DNA is TGTGCCAGCAGCCAAGTGGGTGGTAGCGGAGAGACCCAGTACTTC.